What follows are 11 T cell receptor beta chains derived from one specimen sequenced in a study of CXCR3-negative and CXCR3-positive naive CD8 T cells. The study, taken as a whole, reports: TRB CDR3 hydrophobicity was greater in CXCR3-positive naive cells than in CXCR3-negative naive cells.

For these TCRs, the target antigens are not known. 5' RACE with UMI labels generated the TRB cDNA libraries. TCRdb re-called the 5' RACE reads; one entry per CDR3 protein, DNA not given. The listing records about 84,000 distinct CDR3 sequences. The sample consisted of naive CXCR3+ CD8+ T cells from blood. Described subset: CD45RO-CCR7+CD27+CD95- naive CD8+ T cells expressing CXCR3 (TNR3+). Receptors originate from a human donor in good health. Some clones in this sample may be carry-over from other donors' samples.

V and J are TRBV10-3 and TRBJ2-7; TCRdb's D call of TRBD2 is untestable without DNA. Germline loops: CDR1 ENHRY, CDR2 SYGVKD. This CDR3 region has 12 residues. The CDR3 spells CAIGDYSYEQYF.

CDR3 sequence reads: CASSRDTYEQYF. The chain is built from TRBV3-1 and TRBJ2-7; absent DNA, TCRdb's TRBD1 call cannot be checked. This CDR3 is built from 12 residues. The germline V gene encodes CDR1 LGHDT and CDR2 YNNKEL (reference sequence).

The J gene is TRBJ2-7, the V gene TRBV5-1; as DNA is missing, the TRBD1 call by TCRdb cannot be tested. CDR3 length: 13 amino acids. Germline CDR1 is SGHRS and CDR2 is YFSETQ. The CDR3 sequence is CASSLVPDYEQYF.

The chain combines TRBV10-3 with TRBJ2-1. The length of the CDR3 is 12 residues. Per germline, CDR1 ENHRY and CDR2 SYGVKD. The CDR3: CAIREDTDEQFF.

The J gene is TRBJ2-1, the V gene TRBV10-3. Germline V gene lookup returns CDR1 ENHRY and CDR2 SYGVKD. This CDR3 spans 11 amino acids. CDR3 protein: CAISESWEQFF.

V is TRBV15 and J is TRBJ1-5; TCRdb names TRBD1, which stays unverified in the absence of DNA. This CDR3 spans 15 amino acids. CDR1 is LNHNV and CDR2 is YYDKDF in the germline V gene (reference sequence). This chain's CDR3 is CATSSYDRGRLPQHF.

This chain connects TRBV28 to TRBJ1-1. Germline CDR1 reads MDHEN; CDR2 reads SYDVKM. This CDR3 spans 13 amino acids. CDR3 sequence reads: CASREGATTEAFF.

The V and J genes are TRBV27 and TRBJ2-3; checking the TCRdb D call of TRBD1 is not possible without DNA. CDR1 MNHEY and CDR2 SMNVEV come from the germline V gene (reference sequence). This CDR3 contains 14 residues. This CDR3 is CASSFTPGTDTQYF.

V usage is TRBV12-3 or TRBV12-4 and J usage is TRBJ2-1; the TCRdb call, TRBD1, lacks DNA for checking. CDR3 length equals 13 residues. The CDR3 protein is CASSNRGYNEQFF.

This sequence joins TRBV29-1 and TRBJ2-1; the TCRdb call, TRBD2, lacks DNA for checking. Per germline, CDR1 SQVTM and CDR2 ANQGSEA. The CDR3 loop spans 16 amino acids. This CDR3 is CSALSSGGPLYNEQFF.

The CDR3 loop is CAAGRGPGEQYF. This sequence joins TRBV28 and TRBJ2-7; TCRdb reports TRBD1, a call that lacks DNA to check it against. The CDR3 extends over 12 amino acids. CDR1 is MDHEN and CDR2 is SYDVKM in the germline V gene.